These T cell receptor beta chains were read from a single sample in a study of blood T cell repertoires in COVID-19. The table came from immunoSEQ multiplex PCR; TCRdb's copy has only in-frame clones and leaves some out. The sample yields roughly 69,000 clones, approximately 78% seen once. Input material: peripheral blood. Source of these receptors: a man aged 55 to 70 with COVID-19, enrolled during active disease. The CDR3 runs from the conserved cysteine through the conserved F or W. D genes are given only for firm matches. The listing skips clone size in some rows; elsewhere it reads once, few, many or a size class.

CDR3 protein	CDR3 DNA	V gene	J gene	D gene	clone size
CASSPSGGYTDTQYF	TGTGCCAGCAGCCCAAGCGGGGGGTACACAGATACGCAGTATTTT	TRBV7-7	TRBJ2-3	TRBD2	once
CASSTGALNTEAFF	TGTGCCAGCAGTACAGGGGCCCTAAACACTGAAGCTTTCTTT	TRBV9	TRBJ1-1	TRBD1	few
CASSPDRGPEAFF	TGTGCCAGCAGCCCGGACAGGGGGCCTGAAGCTTTCTTT	TRBV2	TRBJ1-1	TRBD1	-
CASSQGLQGYEQYF	TGTGCCAGCAGCCAAGGACTACAGGGCTACGAGCAGTACTTC	TRBV4-2	TRBJ2-7	-	-
CASSPDLESHYGYTF	TGTGCCAGCTCACCCGACCTAGAATCCCATTATGGCTACACCTTC	TRBV18	TRBJ1-2	-	-
CASSLESAGGKNIQYF	TGTGCCAGCAGTTTAGAATCGGCGGGGGGAAAAAACATTCAGTACTTC	TRBV27	TRBJ2-4	TRBD2	-
CASKLAASTDTQYF	TGTGCCAGTAAACTAGCGGCTAGCACAGATACGCAGTATTTT	TRBV2	TRBJ2-3	TRBD2	-
CASSQSLGGGRNQPQHF	TGTGCCAGCAGCCAATCCCTAGGGGGAGGGCGTAATCAGCCCCAGCATTTT	TRBV3-1/TRBV3-2	TRBJ1-5	-	-
CASSRTSGRETQYF	TGTGCCAGCAGTAGGACTAGCGGGAGAGAGACCCAGTACTTC	TRBV7-9	TRBJ2-5	TRBD2	few
CASSGLDRGRANEQFF	TGTGCCAGCAGTGGGCTAGACAGGGGGCGCGCAAATGAGCAGTTCTTC	TRBV6-1	TRBJ2-1	TRBD1	-
CASSTRTQDYNSPLHF	TGTGCCAGTAGTACGAGGACACAAGATTATAATTCACCCCTCCACTTT	TRBV19	TRBJ1-6	-	-
CASSLSTGMYGYTF	TGTGCCAGCAGCTTATCGACAGGGATGTATGGCTACACCTTC	TRBV11-2	TRBJ1-2	TRBD1	many
CASSPGLGGTPQETQYF	TGTGCCAGCAGCCCGGGTTTGGGTGGAACTCCCCAAGAGACCCAGTACTTC	TRBV7-2	TRBJ2-5	-	-
CASSLNTGELFF	TGTGCCAGCAGCCTTAACACCGGGGAGCTGTTTTTT	TRBV11-3	TRBJ2-2	-	many
CASSPASGTEAFF	TGTGCCAGCAGCCCCGCCTCGGGCACTGAAGCTTTCTTT	TRBV5-4	TRBJ1-1	-	-
CASSRGHEYNEQFF	TGTGCCAGCAGTCGAGGGCACGAGTACAATGAGCAGTTCTTC	TRBV6-5	TRBJ2-1	-	-
CASSLTTGTPDEKLFF	TGTGCCAGCAGCTTAACAACAGGGACCCCGGATGAAAAACTGTTTTTT	TRBV11-2	TRBJ1-4	-	-
CASSSGQNTEAFF	TGTGCCAGCAGCTCGGGACAGAACACTGAAGCTTTCTTT	TRBV7-3	TRBJ1-1	-	once
CASSQDFENIQYF	TGTGCCAGCAGCCAAGATTTCGAGAACATTCAGTACTTC	TRBV14	TRBJ2-4	-	-
CASSRDRGPDTQYF	TGTGCCAGCAGCAGGGACAGGGGGCCAGATACGCAGTATTTT	TRBV11-3	TRBJ2-3	TRBD1	-
CASSLGQGTGPQHF	TGCGCCAGCAGCCTGGGACAGGGAACCGGGCCCCAGCATTTT	TRBV4-1	TRBJ1-5	TRBD1	-
CASSLGGPPPLHF	TGTGCCAGCAGCCTTGGAGGTCCACCACCCCTCCACTTT	TRBV5-4	TRBJ1-6	-	few
CASRVERGRDEQFF	TGCGCCAGCAGGGTTGAGCGGGGAAGGGATGAGCAGTTCTTC	TRBV5-1	TRBJ2-1	TRBD2	few
CASSFKAGGQETQYF	TGTGCCAGCAGCTTCAAGGCCGGGGGACAAGAGACCCAGTACTTC	TRBV7-7	TRBJ2-5	-	-
CASSYSSDLLEAFF	TGTGCCAGCAGTTACTCGAGTGATTTACTTGAAGCTTTCTTT	TRBV6-5	TRBJ1-1	-	-
CASSQAGTEAFF	TGTGCCAGCAGCCAAGCAGGGACTGAAGCTTTCTTT	TRBV3-1/TRBV3-2	TRBJ1-1	-	-
CASRETDSGSYEQYF	TGTGCCAGCAGAGAGACCGACAGTGGCTCCTACGAGCAGTACTTC	TRBV28	TRBJ2-7	-	once
CASSIGGSNTGELFF	TGTGCCAGTAGTATTGGGGGGTCGAACACCGGGGAGCTGTTTTTT	TRBV19	TRBJ2-2	-	-
CASSLEHRGKNEQFF	TGCGCCAGCAGCTTGGAACATAGGGGAAAAAATGAGCAGTTCTTC	TRBV5-1	TRBJ2-1	-	-
CASSIGTTGGTDTQYF	TGTGCCAGCAGCATAGGGACTACCGGGGGCACAGATACGCAGTATTTT	TRBV7-2	TRBJ2-3	TRBD2	-
CASSGPGLDYNEQFF	TGTGCCAGCAGCGGACCGGGACTAGACTACAATGAGCAGTTCTTC	TRBV9	TRBJ2-1	TRBD2	-
CASSLVSGSQYF	TGTGCCAGCAGCTTAGTATCGGGTTCCCAGTACTTC	TRBV7-9	TRBJ2-5	-	-